This T cell receptor (beta chain) originates from a study of blood T cell repertoires in COVID-19. Study-level background: Samples taken during acute and convalescent COVID-19 were collected in the United States, Italy and Spain. PBMCs, B-cell-depleted T cells, or T cells were the source of the cDNA or gDNA that made up the material.

The germline CDR1 and CDR2 sequences are SGDLS and YYNGEE. V was pared by 3 bases and J by 8 bases, with 9 bases of the junction left unmatched. This CDR3 region has 15 residues. Authors' data handling: From reference gene primer amplification, estimates of nucleated cell counts were derived. Data came from immunoSEQ multiplex PCR; TCRdb stores just in-frame clones and leaves some out. D and trimming come from the DNA, and the V and J calls and clone size come from that table. This sample has 44,000 or so clones; approximately 88% occur once, and the top ten carry around 4.5%. Sequenced: peripheral blood. The receptor was isolated from a man over 45 with active COVID-19. The rearrangement joins TRBV9 to TRBJ2-1; 9 bases are a match to TRBD1. The CDR3 region has the DNA TGTGCCAGCAGCGCCTCCGGGACAGGGTGGGATGAGCAGTTCTTC. Translation: CASSASGTGWDEQFF. The whole variable domain, filled in from reference TRBV9 and TRBJ2-1, reads DSGVTQTPKHLITATGQRVTLRCSPRSGDLSVYWYQQSLDQGLQFLIQYYNGEERAKGNILERFSAQQFPDLHSELNLSSLELGDSALYFCASSASGTGWDEQFFGPGTRLTVL.